This T cell receptor beta chain was obtained from a study of neoadjuvant nivolumab and ipilimumab in lung cancer. The CDR3 contains 15 residues. CDR1 LGHNA and CDR2 YSLEER come from the germline V gene. V was cut by 1 base and J by 3 bases, with 9 bases left in between. To note about this clone: What it binds is not known.

TCRdb keeps only in-frame clones here, not all; method: immunoSEQ multiplex PCR. This table holds around 8,100 clones, about four fifths found once. Overall study findings and caveats: Compared with tumor-adjacent uninvolved lung, resected tumors showed greater richness and clonality. Only two of four nivolumab-treated tumors gained richness and clonality by surgery. TCR clonality did not significantly correlate with pathologic tumor regression.

The sample here was adjacent normal lung tissue, taken after neoadjuvant nivolumab, alone or with ipilimumab, at or shortly before surgery. This receptor was obtained from an adult with non-small cell lung cancer. This chain uses TRBV4-3 with TRBJ2-2; TRBD1 or TRBD2 may be the D gene (5 bases each). The CDR3 reads CASSQGWGYTGELFF. The CDR3 bases are TGCGCCAGCAGCCAAGGATGGGGGTACACCGGGGAGCTGTTTTTT.